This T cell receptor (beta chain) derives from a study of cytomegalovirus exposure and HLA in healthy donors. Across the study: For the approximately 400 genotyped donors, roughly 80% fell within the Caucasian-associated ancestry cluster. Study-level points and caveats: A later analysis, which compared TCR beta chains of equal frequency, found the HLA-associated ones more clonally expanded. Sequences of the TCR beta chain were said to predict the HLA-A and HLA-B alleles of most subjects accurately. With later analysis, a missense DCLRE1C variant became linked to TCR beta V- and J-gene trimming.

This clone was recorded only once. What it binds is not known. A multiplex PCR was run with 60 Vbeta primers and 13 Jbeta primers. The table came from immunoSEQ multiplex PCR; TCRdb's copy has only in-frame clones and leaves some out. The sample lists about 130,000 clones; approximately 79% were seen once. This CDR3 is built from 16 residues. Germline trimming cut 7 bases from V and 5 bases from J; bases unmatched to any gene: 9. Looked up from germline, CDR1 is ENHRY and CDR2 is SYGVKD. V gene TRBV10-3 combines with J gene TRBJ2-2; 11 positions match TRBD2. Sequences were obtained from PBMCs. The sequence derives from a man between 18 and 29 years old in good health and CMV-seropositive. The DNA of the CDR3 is TGTGCCATCACTCCGACTAGCGGGACAGGGACCGGGGAGCTGTTTTTT. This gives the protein CAITPTSGTGTGELFF.